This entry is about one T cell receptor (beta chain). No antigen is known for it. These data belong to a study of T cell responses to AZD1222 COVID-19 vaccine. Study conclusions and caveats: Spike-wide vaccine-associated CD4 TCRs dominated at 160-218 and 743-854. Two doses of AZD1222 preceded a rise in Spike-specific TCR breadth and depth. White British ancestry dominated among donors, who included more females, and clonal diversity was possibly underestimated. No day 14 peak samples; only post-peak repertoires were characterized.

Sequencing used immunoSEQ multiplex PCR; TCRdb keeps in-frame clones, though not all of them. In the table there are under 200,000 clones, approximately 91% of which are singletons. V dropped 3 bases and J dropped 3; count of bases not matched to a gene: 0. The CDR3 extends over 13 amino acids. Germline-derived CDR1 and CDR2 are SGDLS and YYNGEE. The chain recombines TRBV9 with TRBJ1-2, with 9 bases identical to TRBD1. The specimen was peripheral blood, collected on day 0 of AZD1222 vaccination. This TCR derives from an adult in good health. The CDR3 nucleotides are TGTGCCAGCAGCGGGACAGGGGACTATGGCTACACCTTC. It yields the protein CASSGTGDYGYTF. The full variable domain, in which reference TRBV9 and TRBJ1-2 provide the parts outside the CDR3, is DSGVTQTPKHLITATGQRVTLRCSPRSGDLSVYWYQQSLDQGLQFLIQYYNGEERAKGNILERFSAQQFPDLHSELNLSSLELGDSALYFCASSGTGDYGYTFGSGTRLTVV.